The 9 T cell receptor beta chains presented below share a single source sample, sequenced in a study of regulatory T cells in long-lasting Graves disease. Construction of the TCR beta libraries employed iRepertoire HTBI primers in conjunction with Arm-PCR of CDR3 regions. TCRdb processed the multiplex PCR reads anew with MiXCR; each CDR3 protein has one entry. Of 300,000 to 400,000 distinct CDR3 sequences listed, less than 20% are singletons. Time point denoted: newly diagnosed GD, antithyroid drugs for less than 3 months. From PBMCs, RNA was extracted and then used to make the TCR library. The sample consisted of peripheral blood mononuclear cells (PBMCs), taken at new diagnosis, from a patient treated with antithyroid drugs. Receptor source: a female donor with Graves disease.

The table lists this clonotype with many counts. The CDR3 bases are TGTGCCAGCAGCCGACGACTAGCGGGAGGGGACAATGAGCAGTTCTTC. Its translation is CASSRRLAGGDNEQFF. The V gene is TRBV27, the J gene TRBJ2-1; 14 bases align to TRBD2. CDR1 and CDR2 (germline): MNHEY, SMNVEV (reference sequence). The ends lost 6 bases at V and 5 bases at J; junction bases unmatched: 6. The CDR3 sequence is 16 residues long.

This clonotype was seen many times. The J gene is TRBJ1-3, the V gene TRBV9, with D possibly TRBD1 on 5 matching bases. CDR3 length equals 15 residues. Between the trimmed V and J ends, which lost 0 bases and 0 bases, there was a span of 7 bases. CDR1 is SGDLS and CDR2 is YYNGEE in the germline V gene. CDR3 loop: CASSVAGISGNTIYF. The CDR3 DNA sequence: TGTGCCAGCAGCGTAGCAGGGATCTCTGGAAACACCATATATTTT.

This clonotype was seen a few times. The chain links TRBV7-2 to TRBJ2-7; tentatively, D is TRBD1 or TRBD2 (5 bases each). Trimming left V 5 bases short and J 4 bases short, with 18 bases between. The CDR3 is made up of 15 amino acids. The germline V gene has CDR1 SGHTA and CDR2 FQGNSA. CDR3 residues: CASSLHWGRSYEQYF. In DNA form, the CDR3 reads TGTGCCAGCAGCCTACATTGGGGACGTTCGTACGAGCAGTACTTC.

DNA of the CDR3: TGCAGTGCTAGCCCCGGAAATGAAAAACTGTTTTTT. Its protein product is CSASPGNEKLFF. V is TRBV20-1 and J is TRBJ1-4, with D unclear. Germline V gives CDR1 DFQATT, CDR2 SNEGSKA (reference sequence). Deletions cut 3 bases from V and 5 bases from J, with 7 bases between. The CDR3 extends over 12 amino acids.

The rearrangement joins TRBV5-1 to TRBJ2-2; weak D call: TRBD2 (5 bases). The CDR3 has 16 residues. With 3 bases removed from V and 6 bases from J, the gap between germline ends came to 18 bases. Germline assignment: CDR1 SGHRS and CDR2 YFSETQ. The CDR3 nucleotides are TGCGCCAGCAGCTGGCAACGAATTGGAGGAGCCGGGGAGCTGTTTTTT. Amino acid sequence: CASSWQRIGGAGELFF.

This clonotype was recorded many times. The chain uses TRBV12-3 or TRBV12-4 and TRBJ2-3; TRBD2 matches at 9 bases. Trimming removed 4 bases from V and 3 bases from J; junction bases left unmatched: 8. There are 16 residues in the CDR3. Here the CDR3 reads CASSSRGGDSTDTQYF. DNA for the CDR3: TGTGCCAGCAGTTCTCGCGGGGGGGACTCGACAGATACGCAGTATTTT.

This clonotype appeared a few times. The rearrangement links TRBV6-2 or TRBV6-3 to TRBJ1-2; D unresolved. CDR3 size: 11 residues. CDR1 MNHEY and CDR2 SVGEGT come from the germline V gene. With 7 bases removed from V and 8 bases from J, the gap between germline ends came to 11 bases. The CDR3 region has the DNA TGTGCCAGCACCTCACAAGGGGGCTACACCTTC. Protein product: CASTSQGGYTF.

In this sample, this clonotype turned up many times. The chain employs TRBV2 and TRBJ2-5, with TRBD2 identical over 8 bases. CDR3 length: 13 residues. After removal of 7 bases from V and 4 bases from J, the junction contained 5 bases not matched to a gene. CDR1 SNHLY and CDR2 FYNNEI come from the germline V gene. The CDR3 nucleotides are TGTGCCAGCAACGTAGCGGGATTAGAGACCCAGTACTTC. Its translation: CASNVAGLETQYF.

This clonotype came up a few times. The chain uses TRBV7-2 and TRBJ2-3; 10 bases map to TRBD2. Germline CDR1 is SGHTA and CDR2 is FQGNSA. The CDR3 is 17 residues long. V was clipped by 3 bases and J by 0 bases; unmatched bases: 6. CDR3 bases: TGTGCCAGCAGCTTCCCGACTAGCGGGCACAGCACAGATACGCAGTATTTT. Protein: CASSFPTSGHSTDTQYF. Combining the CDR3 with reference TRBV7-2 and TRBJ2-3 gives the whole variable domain GAGVSQSPSNKVTEKGKDVELRCDPISGHTALYWYRQSLGQGLEFLIYFQGNSAPDKSGLPSDRFSAERTGGSVSTLTIQRTQQEDSAVYLCASSFPTSGHSTDTQYFGPGTRLTVL.